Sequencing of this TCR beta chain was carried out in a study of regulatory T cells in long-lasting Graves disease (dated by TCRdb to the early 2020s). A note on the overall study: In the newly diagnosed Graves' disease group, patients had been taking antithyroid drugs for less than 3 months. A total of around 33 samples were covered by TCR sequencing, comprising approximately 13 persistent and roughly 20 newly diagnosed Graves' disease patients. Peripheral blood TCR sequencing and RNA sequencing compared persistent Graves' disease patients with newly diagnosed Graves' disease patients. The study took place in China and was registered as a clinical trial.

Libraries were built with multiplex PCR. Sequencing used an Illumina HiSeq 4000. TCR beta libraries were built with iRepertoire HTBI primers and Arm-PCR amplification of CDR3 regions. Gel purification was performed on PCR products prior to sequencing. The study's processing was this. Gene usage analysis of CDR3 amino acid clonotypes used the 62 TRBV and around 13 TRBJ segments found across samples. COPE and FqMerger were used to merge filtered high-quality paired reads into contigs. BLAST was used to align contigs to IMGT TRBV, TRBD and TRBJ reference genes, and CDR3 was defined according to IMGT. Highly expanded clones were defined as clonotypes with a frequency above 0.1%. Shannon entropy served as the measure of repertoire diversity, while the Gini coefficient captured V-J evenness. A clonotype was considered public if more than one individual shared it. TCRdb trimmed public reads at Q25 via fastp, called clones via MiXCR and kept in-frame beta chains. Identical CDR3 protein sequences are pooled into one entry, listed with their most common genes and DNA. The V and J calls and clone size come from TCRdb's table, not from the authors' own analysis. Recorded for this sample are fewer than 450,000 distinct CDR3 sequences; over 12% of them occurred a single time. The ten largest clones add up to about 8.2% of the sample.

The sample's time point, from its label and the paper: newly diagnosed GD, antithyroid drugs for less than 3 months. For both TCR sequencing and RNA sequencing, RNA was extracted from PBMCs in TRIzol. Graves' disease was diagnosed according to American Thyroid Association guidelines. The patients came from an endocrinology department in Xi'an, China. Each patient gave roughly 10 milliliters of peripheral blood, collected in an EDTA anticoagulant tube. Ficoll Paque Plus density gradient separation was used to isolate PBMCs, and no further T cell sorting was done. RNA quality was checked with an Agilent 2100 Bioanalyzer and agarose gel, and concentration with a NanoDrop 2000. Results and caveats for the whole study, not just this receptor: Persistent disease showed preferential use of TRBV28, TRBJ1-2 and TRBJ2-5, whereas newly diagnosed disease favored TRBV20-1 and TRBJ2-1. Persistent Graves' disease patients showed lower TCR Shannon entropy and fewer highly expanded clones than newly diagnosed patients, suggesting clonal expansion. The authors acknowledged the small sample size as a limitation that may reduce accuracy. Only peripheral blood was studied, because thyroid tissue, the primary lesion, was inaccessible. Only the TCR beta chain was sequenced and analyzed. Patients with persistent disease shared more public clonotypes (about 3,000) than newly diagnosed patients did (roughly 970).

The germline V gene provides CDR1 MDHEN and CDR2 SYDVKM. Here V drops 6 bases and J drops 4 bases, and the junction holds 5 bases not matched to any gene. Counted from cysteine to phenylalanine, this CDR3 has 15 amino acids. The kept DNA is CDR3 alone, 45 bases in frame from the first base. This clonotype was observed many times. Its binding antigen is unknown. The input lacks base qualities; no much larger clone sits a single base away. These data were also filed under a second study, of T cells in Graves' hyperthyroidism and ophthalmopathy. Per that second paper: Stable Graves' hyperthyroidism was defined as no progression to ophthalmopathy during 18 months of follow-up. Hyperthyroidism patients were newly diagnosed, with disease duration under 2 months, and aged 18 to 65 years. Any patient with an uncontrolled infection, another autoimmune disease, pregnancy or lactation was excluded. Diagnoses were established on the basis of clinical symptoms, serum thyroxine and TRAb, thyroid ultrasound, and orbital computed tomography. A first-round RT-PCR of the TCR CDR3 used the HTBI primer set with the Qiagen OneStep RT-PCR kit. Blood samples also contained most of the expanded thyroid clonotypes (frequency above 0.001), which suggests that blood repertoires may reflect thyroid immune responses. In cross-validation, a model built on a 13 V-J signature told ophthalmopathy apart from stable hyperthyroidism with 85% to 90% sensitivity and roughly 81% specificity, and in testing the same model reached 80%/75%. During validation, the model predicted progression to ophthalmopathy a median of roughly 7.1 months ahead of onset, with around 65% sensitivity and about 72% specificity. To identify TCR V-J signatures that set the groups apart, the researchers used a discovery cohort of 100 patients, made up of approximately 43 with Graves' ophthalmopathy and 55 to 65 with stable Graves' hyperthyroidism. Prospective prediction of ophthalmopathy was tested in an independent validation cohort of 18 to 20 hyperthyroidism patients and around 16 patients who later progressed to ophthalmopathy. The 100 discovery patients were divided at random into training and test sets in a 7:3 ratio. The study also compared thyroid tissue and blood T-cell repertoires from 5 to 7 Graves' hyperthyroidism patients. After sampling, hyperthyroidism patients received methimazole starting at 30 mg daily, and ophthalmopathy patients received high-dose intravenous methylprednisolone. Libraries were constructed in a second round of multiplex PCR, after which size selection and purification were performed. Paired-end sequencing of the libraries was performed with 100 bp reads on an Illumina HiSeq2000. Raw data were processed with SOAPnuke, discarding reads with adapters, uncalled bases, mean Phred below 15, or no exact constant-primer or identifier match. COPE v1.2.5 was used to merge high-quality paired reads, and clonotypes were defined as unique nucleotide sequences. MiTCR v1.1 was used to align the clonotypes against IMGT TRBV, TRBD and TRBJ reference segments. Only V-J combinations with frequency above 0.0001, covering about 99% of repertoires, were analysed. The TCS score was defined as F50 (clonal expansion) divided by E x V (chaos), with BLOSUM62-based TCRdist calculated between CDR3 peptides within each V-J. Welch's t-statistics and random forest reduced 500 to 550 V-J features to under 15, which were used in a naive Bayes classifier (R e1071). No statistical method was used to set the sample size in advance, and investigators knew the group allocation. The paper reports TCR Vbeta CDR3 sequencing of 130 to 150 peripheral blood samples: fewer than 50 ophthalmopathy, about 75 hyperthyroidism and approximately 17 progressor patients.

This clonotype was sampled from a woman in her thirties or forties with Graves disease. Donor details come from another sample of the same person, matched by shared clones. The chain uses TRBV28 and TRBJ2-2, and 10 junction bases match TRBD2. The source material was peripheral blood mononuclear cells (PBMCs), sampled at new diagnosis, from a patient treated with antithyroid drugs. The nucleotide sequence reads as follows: TGTGCCAGCAGGTTAGCGGGAGGTGGCACCGGGGAGCTGTTTTTT. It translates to CASRLAGGGTGELFF.